Included here is one TCR beta chain sequence, with context. CDR1 MNHEY and CDR2 SVGAGI come from the germline V gene. V dropped 6 bases and J dropped 1 base, with 12 bases sitting between them. The CDR3 loop spans 14 amino acids. Amplification used 60 Vbeta primers and 13 Jbeta primers. This table comes from immunoSEQ multiplex PCR, and its TCRdb copy is limited to in-frame clones, with some not included. Of 150,000 to 250,000 clones listed, roughly 85% are singletons. The data stem from a study of cytomegalovirus exposure and HLA in healthy donors. This receptor was obtained from a woman in her 30s in good health and CMV-seropositive. The V gene is TRBV6-5, the J gene TRBJ1-1; a possible D gene is TRBD1 (5 bases). Sequencing was done on a sample of PBMCs. The CDR3 DNA sequence: TGTGCCAGCAGAGACTTAACAGGGAACACTGAAGCTTTCTTT. This gives the protein CASRDLTGNTEAFF.